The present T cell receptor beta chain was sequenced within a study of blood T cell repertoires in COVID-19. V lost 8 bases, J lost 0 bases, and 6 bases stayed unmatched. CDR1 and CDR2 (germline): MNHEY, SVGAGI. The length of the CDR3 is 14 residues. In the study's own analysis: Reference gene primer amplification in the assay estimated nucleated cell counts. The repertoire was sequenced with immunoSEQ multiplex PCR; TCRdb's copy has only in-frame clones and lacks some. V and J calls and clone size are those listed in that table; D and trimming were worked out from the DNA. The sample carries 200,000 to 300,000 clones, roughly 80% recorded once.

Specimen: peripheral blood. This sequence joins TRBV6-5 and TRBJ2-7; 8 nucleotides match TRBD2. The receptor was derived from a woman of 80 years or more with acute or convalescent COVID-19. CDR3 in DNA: TGTGCCAGCCGCCCGGCGGGGGGCTCCTACGAGCAGTACTTC. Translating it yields CASRPAGGSYEQYF.